Listed below are T cell receptor beta chains from one sample, sequenced in a study of blood T cell repertoires in COVID-19. Profiled with immunoSEQ multiplex PCR; TCRdb holds only in-frame clones, not every one. Here the sample spans 250,000 to 350,000 clones, approximately 92% being singletons. Input material: PBMCs or T cells enriched from blood (not recorded which). These TCRs come from a woman aged 18-35 years who had recovered from COVID-19. Both conserved end residues are part of each CDR3. The D gene is left open where the match is weak. Part of the rows lack a size; the others show once, few, many or a class for expanded clones.

CDR3 length: 17; clone size: NA; J gene: TRBJ2-5; V gene: TRBV28; D gene: TRBD2; CDR3 protein: CASSLEASGWRGETQYF; CDR3 DNA: TGTGCCAGCAGTTTAGAGGCTAGCGGGTGGAGAGGAGAGACCCAGTACTTC
CDR3 length: 14; clone size: many; J gene: TRBJ2-3; V gene: TRBV27; D gene: TRBD2; CDR3 protein: CASSLGAGADTQYF; CDR3 DNA: TGTGCCAGCAGTTTAGGGGCGGGGGCAGATACGCAGTATTTT
CDR3 length: 14; clone size: NA; J gene: TRBJ1-1; V gene: TRBV19; D gene: NA; CDR3 protein: CASSIFRAPIEAFF; CDR3 DNA: TGTGCCAGTAGTATTTTCCGAGCCCCGATTGAAGCTTTCTTT
CDR3 length: 16; clone size: few; J gene: TRBJ1-6; V gene: TRBV10-3; D gene: NA; CDR3 protein: CAISESGAPYNSPLHF; CDR3 DNA: TGTGCCATCAGTGAGAGTGGGGCCCCCTATAATTCACCCCTCCACTTT
CDR3 length: 15; clone size: NA; J gene: TRBJ1-1; V gene: TRBV4-1; D gene: NA; CDR3 protein: CASSQGKLQGAEAFF; CDR3 DNA: TGCGCCAGCAGCCAAGGAAAGCTACAGGGAGCTGAAGCTTTCTTT
CDR3 length: 15; clone size: NA; J gene: TRBJ2-7; V gene: TRBV4-2; D gene: NA; CDR3 protein: CASSQAQQGRHEQYF; CDR3 DNA: TGTGCCAGCAGCCAAGCACAACAGGGGAGGCACGAGCAGTACTTC
CDR3 length: 16; clone size: NA; J gene: TRBJ2-1; V gene: TRBV28; D gene: TRBD2; CDR3 protein: CASRPESGGPYNEQFF; CDR3 DNA: TGTGCCAGCAGACCCGAGTCGGGGGGACCCTACAATGAGCAGTTCTTC
CDR3 length: 17; clone size: NA; J gene: TRBJ2-1; V gene: TRBV7-9; D gene: TRBD2; CDR3 protein: CASSSTLAGGHYNEQFF; CDR3 DNA: TGTGCCAGCAGCTCTACACTAGCGGGGGGTCACTACAATGAGCAGTTCTTC
CDR3 length: 14; clone size: NA; J gene: TRBJ2-7; V gene: TRBV18; D gene: NA; CDR3 protein: CASSSLADSYEQYF; CDR3 DNA: TGTGCCAGCTCATCCTTAGCGGACTCCTACGAGCAGTACTTC
CDR3 length: 18; clone size: NA; J gene: TRBJ1-3; V gene: TRBV3-1/TRBV3-2; D gene: TRBD1; CDR3 protein: CASSQVWTGKESGNTIYF; CDR3 DNA: TGTGCCAGCAGCCAAGTCTGGACAGGGAAGGAGTCTGGAAACACCATATATTTT
CDR3 length: 15; clone size: few; J gene: TRBJ2-7; V gene: TRBV6-1; D gene: TRBD2; CDR3 protein: CASSEEAGGQDEQYF; CDR3 DNA: TGTGCCAGCAGTGAAGAAGCGGGGGGGCAGGACGAGCAGTACTTC
CDR3 length: 16; clone size: NA; J gene: TRBJ1-1; V gene: TRBV5-1; D gene: NA; CDR3 protein: CASSLVTQGENTEAFF; CDR3 DNA: TGCGCCAGCAGCTTGGTTACGCAGGGTGAGAACACTGAAGCTTTCTTT
CDR3 length: 13; clone size: NA; J gene: TRBJ2-3; V gene: TRBV12-3/TRBV12-4; D gene: NA; CDR3 protein: CASSFRVQDTQYF; CDR3 DNA: TGTGCCAGCAGTTTCAGGGTACAAGATACGCAGTATTTT
CDR3 length: 15; clone size: NA; J gene: TRBJ1-1; V gene: TRBV15; D gene: NA; CDR3 protein: CATSSREEVNTEAFF; CDR3 DNA: TGTGCCACCAGCAGCAGGGAGGAGGTGAACACTGAAGCTTTCTTT
CDR3 length: 12; clone size: NA; J gene: TRBJ2-7; V gene: TRBV14; D gene: NA; CDR3 protein: CASSHLMSEQYF; CDR3 DNA: TGTGCCAGCAGCCATTTAATGTCCGAGCAGTACTTC
CDR3 length: 13; clone size: NA; J gene: TRBJ1-4; V gene: TRBV6-5; D gene: NA; CDR3 protein: CASKRADYEKLFF; CDR3 DNA: TGTGCCAGTAAGCGGGCAGATTATGAAAAACTGTTTTTT
CDR3 length: 16; clone size: NA; J gene: TRBJ1-1; V gene: TRBV10-3; D gene: TRBD1; CDR3 protein: CATRPGQGGVDTEAFF; CDR3 DNA: TGTGCCACCCGACCGGGACAGGGGGGAGTAGACACTGAAGCTTTCTTT
CDR3 length: 15; clone size: NA; J gene: TRBJ1-3; V gene: TRBV6-5; D gene: NA; CDR3 protein: CASTSLGGTGNTIYF; CDR3 DNA: TGTGCCAGTACCTCTTTAGGGGGAACTGGAAACACCATATATTTT
CDR3 length: 15; clone size: NA; J gene: TRBJ2-5; V gene: TRBV18; D gene: TRBD1; CDR3 protein: CASSQGQGALKTQYF; CDR3 DNA: TGTGCCAGCTCACAGGGACAGGGGGCGTTGAAGACCCAGTACTTC
CDR3 length: 15; clone size: once; J gene: TRBJ1-2; V gene: TRBV13; D gene: NA; CDR3 protein: CASSLIGREDYGYTF; CDR3 DNA: TGTGCCAGCAGCTTAATTGGTCGAGAAGACTATGGCTACACCTTC
CDR3 length: 14; clone size: NA; J gene: TRBJ2-2; V gene: TRBV6-5; D gene: NA; CDR3 protein: CATSRGLNTGELFF; CDR3 DNA: TGTGCCACCTCCAGGGGCCTCAACACCGGGGAGCTGTTTTTT
CDR3 length: 16; clone size: NA; J gene: TRBJ1-1; V gene: TRBV9; D gene: NA; CDR3 protein: CASSVAGRATNTEAFF; CDR3 DNA: TGTGCCAGCAGCGTAGCAGGCAGGGCCACGAACACTGAAGCTTTCTTT
CDR3 length: 12; clone size: NA; J gene: TRBJ1-1; V gene: TRBV29-1; D gene: TRBD1; CDR3 protein: CSDEQGQGEAFF; CDR3 DNA: TGCAGCGATGAACAGGGACAGGGGGAAGCTTTCTTT
CDR3 length: 15; clone size: NA; J gene: TRBJ2-3; V gene: TRBV9; D gene: TRBD2; CDR3 protein: CASSVGSGVTDTQYF; CDR3 DNA: TGTGCCAGCAGCGTCGGTAGCGGGGTCACAGATACGCAGTATTTT
CDR3 length: 17; clone size: NA; J gene: TRBJ1-3; V gene: TRBV18; D gene: NA; CDR3 protein: CASSPIPPDSSGNTIYF; CDR3 DNA: TGTGCCAGCTCACCAATCCCCCCAGACAGCTCTGGAAACACCATATATTTT
CDR3 length: 14; clone size: once; J gene: TRBJ2-7; V gene: TRBV5-1; D gene: TRBD1; CDR3 protein: CASSSDRGPIEQYF; CDR3 DNA: TGCGCCAGCAGCTCGGACAGGGGGCCAATAGAGCAGTACTTC
CDR3 length: 13; clone size: NA; J gene: TRBJ2-5; V gene: TRBV29-1; D gene: TRBD1; CDR3 protein: CSVGGQGGETQYF; CDR3 DNA: TGCAGCGTTGGGGGACAGGGTGGGGAGACCCAGTACTTC
CDR3 length: 11; clone size: NA; J gene: TRBJ1-2; V gene: TRBV5-8; D gene: NA; CDR3 protein: CASSSIYGYTF; CDR3 DNA: TGTGCCAGCAGCTCTATATATGGCTACACCTTC
CDR3 length: 13; clone size: NA; J gene: TRBJ2-7; V gene: TRBV12-3/TRBV12-4; D gene: NA; CDR3 protein: CASSPTGSYEQYF; CDR3 DNA: TGTGCCAGCAGTCCCACCGGTTCCTACGAGCAGTACTTC
CDR3 length: 16; clone size: NA; J gene: TRBJ1-4; V gene: TRBV19; D gene: NA; CDR3 protein: CASSIDLTGGNEKLFF; CDR3 DNA: TGTGCCAGTAGTATAGATTTGACAGGAGGTAATGAAAAACTGTTTTTT
CDR3 length: 14; clone size: NA; J gene: TRBJ2-1; V gene: TRBV30; D gene: TRBD2; CDR3 protein: CAWGSGGAFNEQFF; CDR3 DNA: TGTGCCTGGGGTAGCGGGGGGGCCTTCAATGAGCAGTTCTTC